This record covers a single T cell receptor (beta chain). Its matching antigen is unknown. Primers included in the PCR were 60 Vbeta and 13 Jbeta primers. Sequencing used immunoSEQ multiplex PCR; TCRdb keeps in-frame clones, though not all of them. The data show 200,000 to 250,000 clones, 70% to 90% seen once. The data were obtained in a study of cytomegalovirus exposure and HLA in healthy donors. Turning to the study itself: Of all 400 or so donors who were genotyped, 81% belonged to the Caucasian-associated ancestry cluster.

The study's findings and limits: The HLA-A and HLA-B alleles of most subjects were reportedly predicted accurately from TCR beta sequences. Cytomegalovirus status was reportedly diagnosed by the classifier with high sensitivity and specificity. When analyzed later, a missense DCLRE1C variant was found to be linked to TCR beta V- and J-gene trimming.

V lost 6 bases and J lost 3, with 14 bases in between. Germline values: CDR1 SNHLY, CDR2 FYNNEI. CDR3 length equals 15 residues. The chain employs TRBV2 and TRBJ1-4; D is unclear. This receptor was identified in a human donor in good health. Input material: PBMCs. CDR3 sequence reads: CASSASGTANEKLFF. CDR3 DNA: TGTGCCAGCAGCGCCTCGGGTACCGCTAATGAAAAACTGTTTTTT.